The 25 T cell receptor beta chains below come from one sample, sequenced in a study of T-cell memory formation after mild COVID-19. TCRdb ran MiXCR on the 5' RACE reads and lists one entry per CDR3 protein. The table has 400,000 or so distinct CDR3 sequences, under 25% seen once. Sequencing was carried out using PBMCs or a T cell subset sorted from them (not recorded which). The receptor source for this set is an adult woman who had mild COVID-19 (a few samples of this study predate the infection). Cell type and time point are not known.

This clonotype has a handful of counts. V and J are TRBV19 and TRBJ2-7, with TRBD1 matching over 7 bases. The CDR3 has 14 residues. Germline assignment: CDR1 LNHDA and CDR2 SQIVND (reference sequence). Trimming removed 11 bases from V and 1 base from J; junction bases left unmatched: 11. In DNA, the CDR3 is TGTGCCTCATCCGTTGGACAGGTTTCCTACGAGCAGTACTTC. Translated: CASSVGQVSYEQYF.

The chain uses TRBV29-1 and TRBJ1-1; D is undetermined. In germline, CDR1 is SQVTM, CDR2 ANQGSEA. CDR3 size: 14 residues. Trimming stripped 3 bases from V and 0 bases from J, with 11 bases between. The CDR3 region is CSVEVGVLNTEAFF. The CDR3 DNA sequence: TGCAGCGTTGAGGTTGGGGTTCTGAACACTGAAGCTTTCTTT.

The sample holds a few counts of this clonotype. CDR3: CASSVIGLAGDRSGEQFF. The CDR3 bases are TGTGCCAGCAGCGTCATTGGACTAGCGGGAGACCGCAGCGGGGAGCAGTTCTTC. The rearrangement links TRBV7-6 to TRBJ2-1; 13 nucleotides align to TRBD2. V shed 5 bases, J shed 10 bases, and the junction held 17 bases outside the gene matches. CDR3 length: 18 residues. Germline V lookup: CDR1 SGHVS, CDR2 FNYEAQ.

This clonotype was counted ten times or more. The CDR3 nucleotides are TGTGCCAGCAGCAGTCAATCCGGGAGACGCAATCAGCCCCAGCATTTT. Protein sequence: CASSSQSGRRNQPQHF. The J gene is TRBJ1-5, the V gene TRBV27, with D uncertain. The CDR3 consists of 16 residues. V was clipped by 6 bases and J by 2 bases, with 17 bases between them. Germline lookup yields CDR1 MNHEY and CDR2 SMNVEV (reference sequence).

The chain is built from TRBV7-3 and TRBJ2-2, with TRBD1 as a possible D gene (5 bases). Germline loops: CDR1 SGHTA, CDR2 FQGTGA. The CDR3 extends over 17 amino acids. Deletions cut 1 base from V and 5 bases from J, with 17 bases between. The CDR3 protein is CASSLSRSRQITGELFF. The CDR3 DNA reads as TGTGCCAGCAGCTTAAGTAGGTCGAGACAGATAACCGGGGAGCTGTTTTTT.

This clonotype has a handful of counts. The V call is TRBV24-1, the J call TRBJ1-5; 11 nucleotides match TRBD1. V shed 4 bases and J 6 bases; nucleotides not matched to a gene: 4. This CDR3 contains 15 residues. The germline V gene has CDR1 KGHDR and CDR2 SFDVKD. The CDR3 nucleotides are TGTGCCACCAGTGAAGGGACAGGGGGACTTCAGCCCCAGCATTTT. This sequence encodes CATSEGTGGLQPQHF.

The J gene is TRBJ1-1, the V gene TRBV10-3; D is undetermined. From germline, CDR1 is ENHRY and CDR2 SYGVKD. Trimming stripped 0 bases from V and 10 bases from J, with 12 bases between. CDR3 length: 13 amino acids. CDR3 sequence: CAISESWPGLAFF. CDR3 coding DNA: TGTGCCATCAGTGAGTCCTGGCCAGGCCTAGCTTTCTTT.

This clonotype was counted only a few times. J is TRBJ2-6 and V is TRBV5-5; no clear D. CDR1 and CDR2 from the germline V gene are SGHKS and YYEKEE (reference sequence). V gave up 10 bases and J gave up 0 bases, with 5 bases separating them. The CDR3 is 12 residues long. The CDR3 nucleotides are TGTGCCTGCAACTCTGGGGCCAACGTCCTGACTTTC. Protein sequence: CACNSGANVLTF.

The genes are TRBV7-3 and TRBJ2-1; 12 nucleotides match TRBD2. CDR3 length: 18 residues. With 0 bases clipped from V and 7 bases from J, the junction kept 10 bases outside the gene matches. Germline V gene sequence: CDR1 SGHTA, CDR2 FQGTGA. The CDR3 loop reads CASSLTLPTSGGGNEQFF. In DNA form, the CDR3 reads TGTGCCAGCAGCTTAACCCTCCCGACTAGCGGGGGTGGAAATGAGCAGTTCTTC.

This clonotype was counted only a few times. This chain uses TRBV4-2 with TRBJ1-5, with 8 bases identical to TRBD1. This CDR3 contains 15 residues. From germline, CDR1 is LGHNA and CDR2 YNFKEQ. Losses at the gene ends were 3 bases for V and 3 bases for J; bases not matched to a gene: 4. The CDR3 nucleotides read TGTGCCAGCAGCCAGACGGGACAGGACAATCAGCCCCAGCATTTT. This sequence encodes CASSQTGQDNQPQHF.

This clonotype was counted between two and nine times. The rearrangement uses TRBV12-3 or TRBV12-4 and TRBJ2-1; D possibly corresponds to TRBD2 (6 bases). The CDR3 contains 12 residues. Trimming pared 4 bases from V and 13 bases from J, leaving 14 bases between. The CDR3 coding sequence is TGTGCCAGCAGTTCCCGACTAGTTGAACAGTTCTTC. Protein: CASSSRLVEQFF.

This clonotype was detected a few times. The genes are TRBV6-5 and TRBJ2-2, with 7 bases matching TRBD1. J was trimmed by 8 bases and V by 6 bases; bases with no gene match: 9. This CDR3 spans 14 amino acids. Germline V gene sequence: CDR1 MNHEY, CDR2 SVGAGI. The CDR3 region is CASSPTGDAGELFF. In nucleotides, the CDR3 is TGTGCCAGCAGCCCAACAGGGGATGCGGGGGAGCTGTTTTTT.

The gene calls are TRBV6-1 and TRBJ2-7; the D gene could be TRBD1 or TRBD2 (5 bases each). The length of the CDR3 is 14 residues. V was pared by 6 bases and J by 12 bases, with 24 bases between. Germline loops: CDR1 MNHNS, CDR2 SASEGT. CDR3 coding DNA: TGTGCCAGCAGATTCCCGGGACGGAGTTTGGGGTGGTACTTC. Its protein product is CASRFPGRSLGWYF.

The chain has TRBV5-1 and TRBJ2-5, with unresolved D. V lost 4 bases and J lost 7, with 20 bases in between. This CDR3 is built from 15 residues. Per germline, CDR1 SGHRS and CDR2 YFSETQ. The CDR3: CASSQRSSWEGTQYF. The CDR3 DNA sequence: TGCGCCAGCAGCCAGAGAAGTAGCTGGGAAGGGACCCAGTACTTC.

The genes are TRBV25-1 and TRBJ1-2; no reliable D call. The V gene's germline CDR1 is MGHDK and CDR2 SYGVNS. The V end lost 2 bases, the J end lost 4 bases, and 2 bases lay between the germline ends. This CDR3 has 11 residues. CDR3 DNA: TGTGCCAGCAGTGAAGTCTATGGCTACACCTTC. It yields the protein CASSEVYGYTF.

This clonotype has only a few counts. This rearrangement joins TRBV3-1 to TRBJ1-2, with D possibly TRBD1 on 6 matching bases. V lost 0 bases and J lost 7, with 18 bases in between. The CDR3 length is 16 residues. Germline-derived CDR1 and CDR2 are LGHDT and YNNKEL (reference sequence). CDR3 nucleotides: TGTGCCAGCAGCCAAGACGGGGGGCGGGCCGGAGGTGGCTACACCTTC. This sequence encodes CASSQDGGRAGGGYTF.

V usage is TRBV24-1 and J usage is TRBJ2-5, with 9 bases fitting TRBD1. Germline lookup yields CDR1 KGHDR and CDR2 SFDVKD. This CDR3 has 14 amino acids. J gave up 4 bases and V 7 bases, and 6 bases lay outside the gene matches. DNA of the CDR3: TGTGCCACCAGCGGGGACAGGGTGCGAGAGACCCAGTACTTC. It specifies CATSGDRVRETQYF.

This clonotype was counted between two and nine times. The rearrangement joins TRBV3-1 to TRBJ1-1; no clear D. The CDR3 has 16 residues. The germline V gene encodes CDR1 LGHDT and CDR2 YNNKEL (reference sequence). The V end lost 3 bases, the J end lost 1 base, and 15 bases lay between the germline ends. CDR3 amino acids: CASSQRLTGRNTEAFF. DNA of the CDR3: TGTGCCAGCAGCCAGAGGTTGACGGGGAGGAACACTGAAGCTTTCTTT. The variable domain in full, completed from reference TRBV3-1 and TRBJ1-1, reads DTAVSQTPKYLVTQMGNDKSIKCEQNLGHDTMYWYKQDSKKFLKIMFSYNNKELIINETVPNRFSPKSPDKAHLNLHINSLELGDSAVYFCASSQRLTGRNTEAFFGQGTRLTVV.

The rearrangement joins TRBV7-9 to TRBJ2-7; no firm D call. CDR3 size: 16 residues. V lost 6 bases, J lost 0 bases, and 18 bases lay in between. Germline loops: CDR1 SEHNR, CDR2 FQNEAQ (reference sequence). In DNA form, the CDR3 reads TGTGCCAGCAGTAGACTTATGGGCGCCCTCTCCTACGAGCAGTACTTC. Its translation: CASSRLMGALSYEQYF. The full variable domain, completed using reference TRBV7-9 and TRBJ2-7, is DTGVSQNPRHKITKRGQNVTFRCDPISEHNRLYWYRQTLGQGPEFLTYFQNEAQLEKSRLLSDRFSAERPKGSFSTLEIQRTEQGDSAMYLCASSRLMGALSYEQYFGPGTRLTVT.

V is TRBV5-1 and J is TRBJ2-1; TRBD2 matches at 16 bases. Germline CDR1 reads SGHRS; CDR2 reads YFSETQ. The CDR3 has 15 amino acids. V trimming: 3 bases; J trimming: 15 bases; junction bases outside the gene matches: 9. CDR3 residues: CASSYAGLAGGSPFF. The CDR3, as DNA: TGCGCCAGCAGCTACGCGGGACTAGCGGGAGGGAGTCCGTTCTTC. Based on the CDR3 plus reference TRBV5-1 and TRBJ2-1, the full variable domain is KAGVTQTPRYLIKTRGQQVTLSCSPISGHRSVSWYQQTPGQGLQFLFEYFSETQRNKGNFPGRFSGRQFSNSRSEMNVSTLELGDSALYLCASSYAGLAGGSPFFGPGTRLTVL.

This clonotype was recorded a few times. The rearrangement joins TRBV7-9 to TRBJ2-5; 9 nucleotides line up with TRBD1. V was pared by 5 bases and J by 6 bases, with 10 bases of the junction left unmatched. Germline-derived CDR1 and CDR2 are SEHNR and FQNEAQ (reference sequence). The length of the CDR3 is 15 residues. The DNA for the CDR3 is TGTGCCAGCAGCAACCCGGGACAGGGTATAAAGACCCAGTACTTC. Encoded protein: CASSNPGQGIKTQYF.

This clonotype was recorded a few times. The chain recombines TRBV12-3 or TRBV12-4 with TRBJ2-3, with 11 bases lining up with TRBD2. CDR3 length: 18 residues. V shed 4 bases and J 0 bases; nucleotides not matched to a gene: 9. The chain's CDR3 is CASSSHSGTSGSTDTQYF. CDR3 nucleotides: TGTGCCAGCAGTTCACACTCTGGGACTAGCGGAAGCACAGATACGCAGTATTTT.

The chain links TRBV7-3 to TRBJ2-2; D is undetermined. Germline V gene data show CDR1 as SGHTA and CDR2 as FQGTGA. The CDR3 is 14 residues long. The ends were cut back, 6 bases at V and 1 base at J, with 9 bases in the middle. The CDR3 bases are TGTGCCAGCAGGGAGACAATGAACACCGGGGAGCTGTTTTTT. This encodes CASRETMNTGELFF.

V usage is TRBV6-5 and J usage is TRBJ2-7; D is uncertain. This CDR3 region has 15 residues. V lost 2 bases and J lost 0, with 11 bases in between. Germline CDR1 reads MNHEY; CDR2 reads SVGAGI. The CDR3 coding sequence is TGTGCCAGCAGTTACCAGAGCTGGGTCTCCTACGAGCAGTACTTC. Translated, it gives CASSYQSWVSYEQYF.

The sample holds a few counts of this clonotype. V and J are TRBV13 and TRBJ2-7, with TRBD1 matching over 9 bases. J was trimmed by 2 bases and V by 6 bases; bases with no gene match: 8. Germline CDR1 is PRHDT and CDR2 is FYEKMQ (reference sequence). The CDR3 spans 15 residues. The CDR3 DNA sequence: TGTGCCAGCAGTAGAATGGGACAGGGAACCTACGAGCAGTACTTC. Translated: CASSRMGQGTYEQYF.